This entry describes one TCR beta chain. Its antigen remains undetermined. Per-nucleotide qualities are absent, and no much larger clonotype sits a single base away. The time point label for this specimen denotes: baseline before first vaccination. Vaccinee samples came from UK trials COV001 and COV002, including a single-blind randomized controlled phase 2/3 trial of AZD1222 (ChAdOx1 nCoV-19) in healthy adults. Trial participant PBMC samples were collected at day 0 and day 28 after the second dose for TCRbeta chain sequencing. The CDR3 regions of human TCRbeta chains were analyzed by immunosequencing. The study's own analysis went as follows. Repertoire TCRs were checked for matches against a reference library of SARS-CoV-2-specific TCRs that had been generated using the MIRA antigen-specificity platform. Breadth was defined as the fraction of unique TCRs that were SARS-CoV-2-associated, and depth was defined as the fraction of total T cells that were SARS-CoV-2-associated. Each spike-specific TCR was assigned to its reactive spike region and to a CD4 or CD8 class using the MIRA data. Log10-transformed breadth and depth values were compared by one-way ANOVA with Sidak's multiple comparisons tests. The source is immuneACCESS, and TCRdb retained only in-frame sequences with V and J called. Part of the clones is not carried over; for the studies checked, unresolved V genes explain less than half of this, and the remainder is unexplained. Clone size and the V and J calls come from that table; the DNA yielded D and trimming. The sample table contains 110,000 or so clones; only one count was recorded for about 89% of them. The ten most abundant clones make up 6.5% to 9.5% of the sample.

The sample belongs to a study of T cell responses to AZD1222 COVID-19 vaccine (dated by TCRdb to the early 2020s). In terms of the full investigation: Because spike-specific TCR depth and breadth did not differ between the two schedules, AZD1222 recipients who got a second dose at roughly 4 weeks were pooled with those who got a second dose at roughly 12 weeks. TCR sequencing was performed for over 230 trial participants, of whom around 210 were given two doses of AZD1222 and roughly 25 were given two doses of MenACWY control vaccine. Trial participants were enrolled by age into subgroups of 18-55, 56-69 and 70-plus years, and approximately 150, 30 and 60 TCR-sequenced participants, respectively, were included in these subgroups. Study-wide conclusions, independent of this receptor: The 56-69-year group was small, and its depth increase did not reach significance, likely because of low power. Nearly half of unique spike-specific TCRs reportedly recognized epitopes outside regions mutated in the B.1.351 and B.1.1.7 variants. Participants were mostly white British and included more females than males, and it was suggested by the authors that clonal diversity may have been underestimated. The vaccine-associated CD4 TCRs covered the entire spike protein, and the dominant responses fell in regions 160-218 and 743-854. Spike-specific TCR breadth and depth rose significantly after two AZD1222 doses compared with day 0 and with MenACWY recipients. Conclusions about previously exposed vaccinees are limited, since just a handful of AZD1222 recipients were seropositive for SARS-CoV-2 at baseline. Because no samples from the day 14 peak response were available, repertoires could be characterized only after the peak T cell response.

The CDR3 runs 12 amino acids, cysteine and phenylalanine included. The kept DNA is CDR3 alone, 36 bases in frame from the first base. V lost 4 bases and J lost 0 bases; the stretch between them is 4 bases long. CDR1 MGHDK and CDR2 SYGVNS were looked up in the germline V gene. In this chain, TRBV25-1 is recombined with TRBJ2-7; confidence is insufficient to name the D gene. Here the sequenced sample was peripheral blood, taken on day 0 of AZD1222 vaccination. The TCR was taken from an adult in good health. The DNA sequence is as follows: TGTGCCAGCAGTGTTGACTCCTACGAGCAGTACTTC. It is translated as CASSVDSYEQYF.